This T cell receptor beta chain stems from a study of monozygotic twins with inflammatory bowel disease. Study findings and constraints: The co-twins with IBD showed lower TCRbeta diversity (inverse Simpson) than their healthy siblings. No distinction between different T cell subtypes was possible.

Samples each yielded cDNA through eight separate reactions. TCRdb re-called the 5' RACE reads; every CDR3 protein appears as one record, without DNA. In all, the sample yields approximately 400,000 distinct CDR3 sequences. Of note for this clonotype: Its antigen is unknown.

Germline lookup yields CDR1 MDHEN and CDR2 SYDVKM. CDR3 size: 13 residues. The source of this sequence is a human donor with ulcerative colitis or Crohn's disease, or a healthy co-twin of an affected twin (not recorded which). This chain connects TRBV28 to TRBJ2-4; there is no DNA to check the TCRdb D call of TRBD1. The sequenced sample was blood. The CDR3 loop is CASSPPDRFIQYF.